What follows are 27 T cell receptor beta chains derived from one specimen sequenced in a study of blood T cell repertoires in COVID-19. Sequenced by immunoSEQ multiplex PCR; TCRdb stores in-frame clones only, minus some. This sample yields approximately 190,000 clones, of which about 82% are seen a single time; about 4.9% belongs to the top ten. Specimen: peripheral blood. The receptors here all came from a woman aged 25-40 years with acute or convalescent COVID-19.

This clone turned up a few times. The chain combines TRBV28 with TRBJ1-5; D uncertain. The germline V gene has CDR1 MDHEN and CDR2 SYDVKM. Trimming removed 4 bases from V and 5 bases from J, with 3 bases in between. The CDR3 is 11 amino acids. The chain's CDR3 is CASSSHQPQHF. The CDR3 DNA follows: TGTGCCAGCAGTTCTCATCAGCCCCAGCATTTT.

The chain is built from TRBV30 and TRBJ2-1; TRBD2 matches 9 bases. Germline loops: CDR1 GTSNPN, CDR2 SVGIG (reference sequence). After removal of 0 bases from V and 7 bases from J, the junction contained 7 bases not matched to a gene. The CDR3 runs to 15 residues. The CDR3 DNA reads as TGTGCCTGGAGTGTACGTCTAGCGGGAAAAAATGAGCAGTTCTTC. Protein product: CAWSVRLAGKNEQFF. The full variable domain, with the rest looked up from reference TRBV30 and TRBJ2-1, is SQTIHQWPATLVQPVGSPLSLECTVEGTSNPNLYWYRQAAGRGLQLLFYSVGIGQISSEVPQNLSASRPQDRQFILSSKKLLLSDSGFYLCAWSVRLAGKNEQFFGPGTRLTVL.

This clone was detected once. The chain is built from TRBV4-2 and TRBJ2-1; 9 bases fit TRBD1. The germline V gene has CDR1 LGHNA and CDR2 YNFKEQ. This CDR3 contains 17 residues. J lost 5 bases, V lost 0 bases, and 8 bases had no gene match. CDR3 protein: CASSQDPGTGSHNEQFF. The CDR3 DNA reads as TGTGCCAGCAGCCAAGACCCGGGGACAGGGTCCCACAATGAGCAGTTCTTC.

Only one count was recorded for this clone. The gene calls are TRBV7-9 and TRBJ1-2, with 8 bases that match TRBD1. With V trimmed by 4 bases and J by 6 bases, 10 bases remained unmatched. Germline loops: CDR1 SEHNR, CDR2 FQNEAQ (reference sequence). CDR3 size: 15 residues. The CDR3 loop is CASSWGLDRVNGYTF. The CDR3 DNA reads as TGTGCCAGCAGCTGGGGCTTGGACAGGGTAAATGGCTACACCTTC. The full variable domain, completed using reference TRBV7-9 and TRBJ1-2, is DTGVSQNPRHKITKRGQNVTFRCDPISEHNRLYWYRQTLGQGPEFLTYFQNEAQLEKSRLLSDRFSAERPKGSFSTLEIQRTEQGDSAMYLCASSWGLDRVNGYTFGSGTRLTVV.

The chain is built from TRBV2 and TRBJ1-2; D uncertain. V was shortened by 7 bases and J by 6 bases, with 9 bases between the two germline ends. Germline lookup yields CDR1 SNHLY and CDR2 FYNNEI. The CDR3 spans 11 residues. CDR3: CASTPRDGYTF. As DNA, the CDR3 is TGTGCCAGCACGCCGAGAGATGGCTACACCTTC.

The rearrangement links TRBV4-3 to TRBJ2-7; no reliable D call. The length of the CDR3 is 15 residues. Deletions cut 1 base from V and 0 bases from J, with 10 bases between. Germline V gives CDR1 LGHNA, CDR2 YSLEER. The CDR3 bases are TGCGCCAGCAGCCAAGCAACAGATTCCTCCTACGAGCAGTACTTC. Encoded protein: CASSQATDSSYEQYF.

The chain is built from TRBV9 and TRBJ2-7; no reliable D call. The V end lost 0 bases, the J end lost 7 bases, and 14 bases lay between the germline ends. The CDR3 sequence is 14 residues long. Germline CDR1 is SGDLS and CDR2 is YYNGEE. The CDR3 DNA follows: TGTGCCAGCAGCGTAGAGCCCTCTCCGCAAGAGCAGTACTTC. This gives the protein CASSVEPSPQEQYF.

This chain connects TRBV9 to TRBJ1-5, with a possible D match to TRBD1 (5 bases). Trimming took 0 bases from V and 6 from J, leaving 13 bases between them. Germline lookup yields CDR1 SGDLS and CDR2 YYNGEE. CDR3 length: 15 residues. DNA for the CDR3: TGTGCCAGCAGCGTAGGATGGGGGGAAGGTCAGCCCCAGCATTTT. The encoded protein is CASSVGWGEGQPQHF.

The chain carries TRBV30 and TRBJ1-2; D possibly corresponds to TRBD1 (5 bases). Germline assignment: CDR1 GTSNPN and CDR2 SVGIG (reference sequence). Deletions cut 3 bases from V and 7 bases from J, with 12 bases between. The CDR3 loop spans 12 amino acids. The CDR3 nucleotides read TGTGCCTGGAGCCACCTCGGGGGTGGCTACACCTTC. Amino acid sequence: CAWSHLGGGYTF.

V usage is TRBV7-9 and J usage is TRBJ1-1; D might be TRBD1 (5 bases). This CDR3 has 11 amino acids. Trimming took off 11 bases at V and 5 bases at J, with 12 bases between the two ends. Germline V gene lookup returns CDR1 SEHNR and CDR2 FQNEAQ (reference sequence). The CDR3 region is CAARGRTEAFF. CDR3 DNA sequence: TGTGCCGCTCGGGGGAGAACTGAAGCTTTCTTT. Full variable domain (rest looked up from reference TRBV7-9 and TRBJ1-1): DTGVSQNPRHKITKRGQNVTFRCDPISEHNRLYWYRQTLGQGPEFLTYFQNEAQLEKSRLLSDRFSAERPKGSFSTLEIQRTEQGDSAMYLCAARGRTEAFFGQGTRLTVV.

This sequence joins TRBV30 and TRBJ1-5, with 7 nucleotides matching TRBD1. This CDR3 has 14 residues. Germline trimming cut 1 base from V and 5 bases from J; bases unmatched to any gene: 5. CDR1 is GTSNPN, CDR2 SVGIG, per germline (reference sequence). The CDR3 is CAWSEGTAYQPQHF. The CDR3, as DNA: TGTGCCTGGAGTGAAGGGACAGCGTATCAGCCCCAGCATTTT. Drawing the rest from reference TRBV30 and TRBJ1-5, the complete variable domain is SQTIHQWPATLVQPVGSPLSLECTVEGTSNPNLYWYRQAAGRGLQLLFYSVGIGQISSEVPQNLSASRPQDRQFILSSKKLLLSDSGFYLCAWSEGTAYQPQHFGDGTRLSIL.

This chain connects TRBV28 to TRBJ1-2; D might be TRBD1 (6 bases). The CDR3 runs to 15 residues. CDR1 is MDHEN and CDR2 is SYDVKM in the germline V gene. Trimming pared 10 bases from V and 7 bases from J, leaving 25 bases between. The CDR3 here is CATTPHTTGYSGYTF. In nucleotides, the CDR3 is TGTGCCACCACTCCACATACCACAGGGTACTCTGGCTACACCTTC.

The J gene is TRBJ1-3, the V gene TRBV6-5; a possible D gene is TRBD1 (6 bases). Trimming took off 6 bases at V and 0 bases at J, with 12 bases between the two ends. Germline V gene data show CDR1 as MNHEY and CDR2 as SVGAGI. This CDR3 contains 15 residues. The CDR3 here is CASRTDRTSGNTIYF. The DNA for the CDR3 is TGTGCCAGCAGAACCGACAGGACCTCTGGAAACACCATATATTTT.

The rearrangement uses TRBV7-9 and TRBJ1-4, with D maybe TRBD1 (6 bases). The CDR3 extends over 15 amino acids. Germline CDR1 and CDR2: SEHNR and FQNEAQ (reference sequence). Trimming cost V 3 bases and J 0 bases, with 8 bases left between them. In nucleotides, the CDR3 is TGTGCCAGCAGCTTTCCAGGGGCAACTAATGAAAAACTGTTTTTT. Residues: CASSFPGATNEKLFF.

The rearrangement uses TRBV7-9 and TRBJ1-2; TRBD1 agrees at 7 bases. The germline CDR1 and CDR2 sequences are SEHNR and FQNEAQ (reference sequence). CDR3 length: 16 residues. Trimming cost V 5 bases and J 5 bases; bases outside gene matches: 14. The CDR3 spells CASSPQFGDSKYGYTF. As DNA, the CDR3 is TGTGCCAGCAGCCCCCAGTTCGGGGACAGCAAATATGGCTACACCTTC.

The chain carries TRBV28 and TRBJ2-7; D might be TRBD1 (6 bases). Germline-derived CDR1 and CDR2 are MDHEN and SYDVKM. Trimming left V 6 bases short and J 6 bases short, with 18 bases between. The CDR3 runs 14 residues. CDR3 loop: CASSQNRDLGEQYF. The CDR3 DNA reads as TGTGCCAGCAGCCAGAACAGGGACCTTGGCGAGCAGTACTTC. Supplemented by reference TRBV28 and TRBJ2-7, the full variable domain reads DVKVTQSSRYLVKRTGEKVFLECVQDMDHENMFWYRQDPGLGLRLIYFSYDVKMKEKGDIPEGYSVSREKKERFSLILESASTNQTSMYLCASSQNRDLGEQYFGPGTRLTVT.

This clone has more than one count but fewer than ten. This chain's CDR3 is CASSQEWRGFGNEQFF. In nucleotides, the CDR3 is TGCGCCAGCAGCCAAGAGTGGCGGGGGTTTGGCAATGAGCAGTTCTTC. The V gene is TRBV4-3, the J gene TRBJ2-1; TRBD2 aligns across 7 bases. In germline, CDR1 is LGHNA, CDR2 YSLEER. The length of the CDR3 is 16 residues. V trimming: 0 bases; J trimming: 6 bases; junction bases outside the gene matches: 8.

The J gene is TRBJ1-1, the V gene TRBV28; D gene ambiguous. Trimming shortened V by 8 bases and J by 3 bases, and 4 bases separated the two germline ends. This CDR3 has 10 amino acids. CDR1 is MDHEN and CDR2 is SYDVKM in the germline V gene. The CDR3 loop reads CASSDTEAFF. In nucleotides, the CDR3 is TGTGCCAGCTCGGACACTGAAGCTTTCTTT.

The chain carries TRBV6-5 and TRBJ1-2; D is possibly TRBD1 (6 bases). Looked up from germline, CDR1 is MNHEY and CDR2 is SVGAGI. V shed 0 bases and J shed 7 bases, with 12 bases lying between them. The length of the CDR3 is 14 residues. The CDR3 DNA follows: TGTGCCAGCAGTTACTCCAACAGGGCGGGTGGCTACACCTTC. This sequence encodes CASSYSNRAGGYTF.

The rearrangement uses TRBV5-1 and TRBJ1-1; D not certain. Germline V lookup: CDR1 SGHRS, CDR2 YFSETQ. The CDR3 covers 13 residues. Between the trimmed V and J ends, which lost 5 bases and 1 base, there was a span of 9 bases. In DNA, the CDR3 is TGCGCCAGCAGACAAGACAAGAACACTGAAGCTTTCTTT. Its translation: CASRQDKNTEAFF.

The CDR3 loop reads CASSERQSSGNTIYF. CDR3 DNA sequence: TGTGCCAGCAGCGAGAGACAGAGCTCTGGAAACACCATATATTTT. This chain links TRBV7-9 with TRBJ1-3, with D tentatively TRBD1 (5 bases). CDR1 is SEHNR and CDR2 is FQNEAQ in the germline V gene (reference sequence). Trimming took off 5 bases at V and 0 bases at J, with 11 bases between the two ends. The CDR3 runs to 15 residues. Looking up the rest from reference TRBV7-9 and TRBJ1-3 gives the full variable domain: DTGVSQNPRHKITKRGQNVTFRCDPISEHNRLYWYRQTLGQGPEFLTYFQNEAQLEKSRLLSDRFSAERPKGSFSTLEIQRTEQGDSAMYLCASSERQSSGNTIYFGEGSWLTVV.

The chain couples TRBV28 to TRBJ1-5, with 7 bases that match TRBD1. V trimming: 6 bases; J trimming: 2 bases; junction bases outside the gene matches: 7. Germline values: CDR1 MDHEN, CDR2 SYDVKM. This CDR3 region has 15 residues. The CDR3 loop is CASSSQGGRNQPQHF. DNA of the CDR3: TGTGCCAGCAGCAGTCAGGGGGGTCGCAATCAGCCCCAGCATTTT.

This clone was counted only a few times. This sequence joins TRBV6-2 or TRBV6-3 and TRBJ1-1; unclear D gene. The germline V and J ends were trimmed by 6 bases and 0 bases, with 8 bases remaining between them. Germline V gene lookup returns CDR1 MNHEY and CDR2 SVGEGT. The CDR3 extends over 13 amino acids. The CDR3 is CASSHHMNTEAFF. The CDR3 coding sequence is TGTGCCAGCAGCCACCACATGAACACTGAAGCTTTCTTT.

V is TRBV9 and J is TRBJ2-7; no definite D call. The CDR3 consists of 15 residues. Per the germline V gene, CDR1 is SGDLS and CDR2 is YYNGEE. V lost 0 bases, J lost 2 bases, and 12 bases lay in between. CDR3 loop: CASSVDSPVAYEQYF. DNA of the CDR3: TGTGCCAGCAGCGTAGATTCCCCGGTCGCCTACGAGCAGTACTTC.

This chain connects TRBV5-1 to TRBJ2-7, with 7 bases lining up with TRBD1. V gave up 1 base and J gave up 3 bases; unmatched junction bases: 4. This CDR3 has 14 amino acids. Germline CDR1 reads SGHRS; CDR2 reads YFSETQ. DNA of the CDR3: TGCGCCAGCAGCTTGTGGGACAGAAACTACGAGCAGTACTTC. This sequence encodes CASSLWDRNYEQYF.

This chain connects TRBV7-2 to TRBJ2-7; D is perhaps TRBD1 (5 bases). V was shortened by 1 base and J by 2 bases, with 12 bases between the two germline ends. Germline values: CDR1 SGHTA, CDR2 FQGNSA. The CDR3 length is 15 residues. CDR3 protein: CASSLVARATYEQYF. The DNA of the CDR3 is TGTGCCAGCAGCTTAGTCGCCAGGGCCACCTACGAGCAGTACTTC.

The chain joins TRBV28 to TRBJ2-7, with D uncertain. The CDR3 is 14 residues long. V shed 2 bases and J shed 12 bases, with 20 bases lying between them. The V gene's germline CDR1 is MDHEN and CDR2 SYDVKM. The CDR3 here is CASSLVSPRGVWYF. CDR3 sequence (DNA): TGTGCCAGCAGTTTAGTTAGCCCACGAGGAGTGTGGTACTTC.